These 5 T cell receptor beta chains were all obtained from the same sample, sequenced in a study of blood T cell repertoires in COVID-19. TCRdb keeps only in-frame clones here, not all; method: immunoSEQ multiplex PCR. The top ten clones hold more than 3.5% of a sample with roughly 130,000 clones, around 87% of them seen once. The sequencing input was peripheral blood. The receptors were sampled from a woman aged 60 to 75 with acute or convalescent COVID-19.

The chain uses TRBV19 and TRBJ1-1; 7 bases agree with TRBD1. V dropped 6 bases and J dropped 6; count of bases not matched to a gene: 1. The V gene's germline CDR1 is LNHDA and CDR2 SQIVND (reference sequence). The CDR3 loop spans 11 amino acids. CDR3 DNA sequence: TGTGCCAGTAGCACAGGGGCTGAAGCTTTCTTT. It is translated as CASSTGAEAFF.

The chain carries TRBV11-3 and TRBJ1-4; 7 positions agree with TRBD1. There are 13 residues in the CDR3. V trimming: 3 bases; J trimming: 7 bases; junction bases outside the gene matches: 2. The germline V gene has CDR1 SGHNT and CDR2 YENEEA. The chain's CDR3 is CASSFRGTEKLFF. The CDR3 DNA is TGTGCCAGCAGCTTCAGGGGGACTGAAAAACTGTTTTTT.

The V and J genes are TRBV19 and TRBJ1-5; weak D call: TRBD1 (5 bases). Germline CDR1 is LNHDA and CDR2 is SQIVND (reference sequence). This CDR3 comprises 14 residues. V was shortened by 7 bases and J by 0 bases, with 10 bases between the two germline ends. This CDR3 reads CASKRGDSNQPQHF. In nucleotides, the CDR3 is TGTGCCAGTAAAAGGGGCGATAGCAATCAGCCCCAGCATTTT.

The gene calls are TRBV24-1 and TRBJ2-3; 9 bases match TRBD2. Germline CDR1 reads KGHDR; CDR2 reads SFDVKD. The junction had 3 bases not matched to a gene; V was cut back by 0 bases and J by 6 bases. This CDR3 contains 15 residues. CDR3 coding DNA: TGTGCCACCAGTGATTTGTCGCGGGGGGGGGATACGCAGTATTTT. As protein: CATSDLSRGGDTQYF.

The chain joins TRBV7-9 to TRBJ2-7; 12 positions agree with TRBD2. Looked up from germline, CDR1 is SEHNR and CDR2 is FQNEAQ (reference sequence). The CDR3 runs 15 residues. The ends lost 4 bases at V and 2 bases at J; junction bases unmatched: 3. The CDR3 nucleotides are TGTGCCAGCAGCTACGGACTAGCGGGAACCTACGAGCAGTACTTC. Protein product: CASSYGLAGTYEQYF.